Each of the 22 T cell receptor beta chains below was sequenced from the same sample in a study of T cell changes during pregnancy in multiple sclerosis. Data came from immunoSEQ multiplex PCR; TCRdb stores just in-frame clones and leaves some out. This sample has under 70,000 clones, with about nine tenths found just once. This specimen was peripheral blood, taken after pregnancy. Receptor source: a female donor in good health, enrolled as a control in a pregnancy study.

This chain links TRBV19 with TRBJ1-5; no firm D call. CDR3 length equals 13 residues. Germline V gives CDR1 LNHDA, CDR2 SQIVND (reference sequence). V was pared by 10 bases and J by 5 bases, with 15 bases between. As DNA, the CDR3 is TGTGCCACCACCCCTCGGGGTTATCAGCCCCAGCATTTT. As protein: CATTPRGYQPQHF. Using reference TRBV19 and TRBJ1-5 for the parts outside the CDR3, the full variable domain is DGGITQSPKYLFRKEGQNVTLSCEQNLNHDAMYWYRQDPGQGLRLIYYSQIVNDFQKGDIAEGYSVSREKKESFPLTVTSAQKNPTAFYLCATTPRGYQPQHFGDGTRLSIL.

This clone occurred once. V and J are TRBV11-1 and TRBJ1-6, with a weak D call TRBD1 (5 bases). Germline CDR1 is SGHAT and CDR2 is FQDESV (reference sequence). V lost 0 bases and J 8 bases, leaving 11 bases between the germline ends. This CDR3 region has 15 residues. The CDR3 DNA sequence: TGTGCCAGCAGCTTAGCTATAGGGGCGGATTCACCCCTCCACTTT. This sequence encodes CASSLAIGADSPLHF. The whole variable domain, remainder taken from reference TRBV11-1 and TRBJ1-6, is EAEVAQSPRYKITEKSQAVAFWCDPISGHATLYWYRQILGQGPELLVQFQDESVVDDSQLPKDRFSAERLKGVDSTLKIQPAELGDSAMYLCASSLAIGADSPLHFGNGTRLTVT.

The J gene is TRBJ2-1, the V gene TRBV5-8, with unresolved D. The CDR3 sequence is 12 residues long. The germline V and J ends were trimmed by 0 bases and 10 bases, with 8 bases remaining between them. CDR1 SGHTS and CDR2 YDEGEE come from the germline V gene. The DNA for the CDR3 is TGTGCCAGCAGCTTGGCTTTGCAGGAGCAGTTCTTC. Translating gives CASSLALQEQFF. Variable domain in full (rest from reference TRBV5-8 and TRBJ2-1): EAGVTQSPTHLIKTRGQQATLRCSPISGHTSVYWYQQALGLGLQFLLWYDEGEERNRGNFPPRFSGRQFPNYSSELNVNALELEDSALYLCASSLALQEQFFGPGTRLTVL.

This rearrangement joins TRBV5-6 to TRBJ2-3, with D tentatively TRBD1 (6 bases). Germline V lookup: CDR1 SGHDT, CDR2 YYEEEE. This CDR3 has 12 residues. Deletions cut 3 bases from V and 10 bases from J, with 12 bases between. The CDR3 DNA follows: TGTGCCAGCAGCTACGAGACAGGTGCGCAGTATTTT. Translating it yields CASSYETGAQYF.

This CDR3 reads CASSSPWGFETQYF. For the CDR3, the DNA is TGTGCCAGCAGCTCCCCGTGGGGCTTCGAGACCCAGTACTTC. V is TRBV7-9 and J is TRBJ2-5; TRBD1 is a possible D gene (5 bases). Germline CDR1 and CDR2: SEHNR and FQNEAQ (reference sequence). The CDR3 sequence is 14 residues long. V was shortened by 4 bases and J by 5 bases, with 14 bases between the two germline ends.

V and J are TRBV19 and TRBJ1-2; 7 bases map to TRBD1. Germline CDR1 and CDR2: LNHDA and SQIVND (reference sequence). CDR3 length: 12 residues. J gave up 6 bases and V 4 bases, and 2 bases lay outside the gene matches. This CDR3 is CASSRQGDGYTF. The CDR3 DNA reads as TGTGCCAGTAGTAGACAGGGTGATGGCTACACCTTC.

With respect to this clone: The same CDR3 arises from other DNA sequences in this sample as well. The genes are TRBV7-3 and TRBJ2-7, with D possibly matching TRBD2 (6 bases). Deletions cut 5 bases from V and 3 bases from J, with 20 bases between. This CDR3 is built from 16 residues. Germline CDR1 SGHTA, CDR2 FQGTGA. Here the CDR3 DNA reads TGTGCCAGCAGCCCCGGCTACGAGGGAGGCGGCTACGAGCAGTACTTC. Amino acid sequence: CASSPGYEGGGYEQYF.

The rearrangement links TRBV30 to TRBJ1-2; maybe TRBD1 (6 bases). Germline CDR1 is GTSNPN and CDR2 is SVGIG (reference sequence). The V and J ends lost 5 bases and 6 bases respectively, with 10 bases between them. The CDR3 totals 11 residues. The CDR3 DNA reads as TGTGCCTGGTCACAGGGTAATGGCTACACCTTC. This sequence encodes CAWSQGNGYTF.

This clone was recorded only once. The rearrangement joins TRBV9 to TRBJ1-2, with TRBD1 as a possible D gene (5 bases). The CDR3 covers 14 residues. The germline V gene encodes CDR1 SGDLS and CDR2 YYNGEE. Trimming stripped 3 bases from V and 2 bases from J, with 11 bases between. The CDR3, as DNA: TGTGCCAGCAGCGGCGCCGGACACAACTATGGCTACACCTTC. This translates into CASSGAGHNYGYTF. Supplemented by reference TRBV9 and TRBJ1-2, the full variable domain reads DSGVTQTPKHLITATGQRVTLRCSPRSGDLSVYWYQQSLDQGLQFLIQYYNGEERAKGNILERFSAQQFPDLHSELNLSSLELGDSALYFCASSGAGHNYGYTFGSGTRLTVV.

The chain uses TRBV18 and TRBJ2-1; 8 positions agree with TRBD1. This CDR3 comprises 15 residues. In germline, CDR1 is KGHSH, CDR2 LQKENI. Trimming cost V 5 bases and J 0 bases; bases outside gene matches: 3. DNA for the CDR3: TGTGCCAGCTCAGAGACAGGGGACTCCTACAATGAGCAGTTCTTC. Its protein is CASSETGDSYNEQFF.

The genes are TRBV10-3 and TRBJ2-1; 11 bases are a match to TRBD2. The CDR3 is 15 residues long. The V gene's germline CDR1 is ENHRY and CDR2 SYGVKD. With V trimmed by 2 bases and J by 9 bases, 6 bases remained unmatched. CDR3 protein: CAISEDLAGGGEQFF. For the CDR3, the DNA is TGTGCCATCAGTGAGGATCTAGCGGGGGGAGGTGAGCAGTTCTTC.

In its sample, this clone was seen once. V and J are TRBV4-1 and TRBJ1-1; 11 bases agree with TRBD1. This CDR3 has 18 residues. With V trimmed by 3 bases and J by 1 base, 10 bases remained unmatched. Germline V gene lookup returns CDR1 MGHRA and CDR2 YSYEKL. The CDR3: CASSHTDRGQQANTEAFF. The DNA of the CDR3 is TGCGCCAGCAGCCACACGGACAGGGGGCAACAAGCGAACACTGAAGCTTTCTTT.

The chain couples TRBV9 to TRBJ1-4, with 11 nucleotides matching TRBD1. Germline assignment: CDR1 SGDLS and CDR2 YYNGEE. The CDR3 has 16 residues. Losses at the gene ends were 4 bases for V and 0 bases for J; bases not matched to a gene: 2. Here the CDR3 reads CASSSGQGATNEKLFF. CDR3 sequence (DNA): TGTGCCAGCAGCTCGGGACAGGGGGCAACTAATGAAAAACTGTTTTTT.

The CDR3 DNA sequence: TGTGCCAGCAACCGGGACAGCTCCTACGAGCAGTACTTC. This translates into CASNRDSSYEQYF. V usage is TRBV6-6 and J usage is TRBJ2-7; 7 bases align to TRBD1. J lost 0 bases, V lost 7 bases, and 3 bases had no gene match. CDR3 size: 13 residues. The germline CDR1 and CDR2 sequences are MNHNY and SVGAGI (reference sequence).

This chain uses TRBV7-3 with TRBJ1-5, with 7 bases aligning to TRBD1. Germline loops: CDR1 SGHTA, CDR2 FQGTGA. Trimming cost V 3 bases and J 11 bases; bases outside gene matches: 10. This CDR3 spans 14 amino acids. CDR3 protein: CASSFWTGVYAQHF. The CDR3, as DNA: TGTGCCAGCAGCTTCTGGACAGGAGTGTATGCCCAGCATTTT.

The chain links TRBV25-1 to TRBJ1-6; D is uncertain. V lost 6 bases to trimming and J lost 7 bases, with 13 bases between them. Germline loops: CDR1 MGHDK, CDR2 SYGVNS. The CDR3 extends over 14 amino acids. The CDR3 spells CASRWASSNSPLHF. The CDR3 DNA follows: TGTGCCAGCAGGTGGGCGAGCTCAAATTCACCCCTCCACTTT.

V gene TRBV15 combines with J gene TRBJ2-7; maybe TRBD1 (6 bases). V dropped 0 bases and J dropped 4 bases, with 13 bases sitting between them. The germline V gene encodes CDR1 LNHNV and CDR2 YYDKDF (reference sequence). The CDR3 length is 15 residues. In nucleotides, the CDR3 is TGTGCCACCAGCAGAGAAAAAGGACAGAGGTACGAGCAGTACTTC. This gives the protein CATSREKGQRYEQYF.

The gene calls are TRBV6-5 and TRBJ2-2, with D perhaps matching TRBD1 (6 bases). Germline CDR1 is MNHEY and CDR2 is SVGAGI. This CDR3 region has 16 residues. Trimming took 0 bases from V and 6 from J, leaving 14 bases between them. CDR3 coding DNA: TGTGCCAGCAGTTACTCTGCCAGGGGCCACGCCGGGGAGCTGTTTTTT. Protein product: CASSYSARGHAGELFF.

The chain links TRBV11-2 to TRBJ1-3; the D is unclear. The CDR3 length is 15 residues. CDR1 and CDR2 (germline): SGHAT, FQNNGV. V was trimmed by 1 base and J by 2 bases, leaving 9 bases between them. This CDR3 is CASSLAGTPGNTIYF. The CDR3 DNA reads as TGTGCCAGCAGCTTAGCGGGAACTCCTGGAAACACCATATATTTT.

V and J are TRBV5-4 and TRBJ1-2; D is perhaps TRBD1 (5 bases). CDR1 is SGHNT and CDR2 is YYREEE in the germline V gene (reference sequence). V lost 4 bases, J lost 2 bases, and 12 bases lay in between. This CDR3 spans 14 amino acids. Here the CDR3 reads CASSVQGKNYGYTF. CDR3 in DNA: TGTGCCAGCAGCGTGCAGGGTAAAAACTATGGCTACACCTTC.

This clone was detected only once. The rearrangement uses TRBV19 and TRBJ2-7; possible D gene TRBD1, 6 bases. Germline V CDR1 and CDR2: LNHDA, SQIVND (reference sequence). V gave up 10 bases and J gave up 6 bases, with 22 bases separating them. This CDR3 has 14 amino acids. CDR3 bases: TGTGCCACAACCACAGGGCCCATCCCCACCGAGCAGTACTTC. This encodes CATTTGPIPTEQYF.

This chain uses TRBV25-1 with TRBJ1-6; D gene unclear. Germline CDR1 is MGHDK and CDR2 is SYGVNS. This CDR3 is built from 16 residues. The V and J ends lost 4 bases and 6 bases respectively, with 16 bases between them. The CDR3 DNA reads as TGTGCCAGCAGTGGCTCTTTCTCACTTGGTAATTCACCCCTCCACTTT. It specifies CASSGSFSLGNSPLHF.